This record looks at one T cell receptor beta chain sequence and its context. The data belong to a study of blood T cells in healthy people across ages. Then a second PCR, running about 6 to 12 cycles, was carried out with a sample-barcoded 5' primer and a J-beta primer mix. A single record per CDR3 protein comes from TCRdb applying MiXCR to the 5' RACE reads. In the table there are about 640,000 distinct CDR3 sequences, around 54% of which are singletons. CDR3 length: 16 amino acids. Looked up from germline, CDR1 is SEHNR and CDR2 is FQNEAQ (reference sequence). The trim removed 5 bases at V and 0 bases at J, leaving 5 bases unmatched.

Sequenced input: blood. The V gene is TRBV7-9, the J gene TRBJ2-3; 10 bases are a match to TRBD2. This sequence was found in a man aged 55 to 70 in good health. CDR3: CASSRASGGSTDTQYF. As DNA, the CDR3 is TGTGCCAGCAGCCGCGCTAGCGGGGGAAGCACAGATACGCAGTATTTT.